This T cell receptor beta chain emerged from a study of control samples from healthy donors and cancer patients. This CDR3 is built from 15 residues. Looked up from germline, CDR1 is KGHSH and CDR2 is LQKENI. V shed 1 base and J shed 4 bases, with 10 bases lying between them. The protocol was immunoSEQ multiplex PCR, while the TCRdb copy is restricted to in-frame clones and leaves out a portion. This table has more than 140,000 clones, less than 95% appearing once. This sequence was found in a man aged 18 to 29 in good health. Sequenced: blood. The rearrangement links TRBV18 to TRBJ2-2; tentatively, D is TRBD1 (5 bases). CDR3 protein: CASSPQQESTGELFF. DNA for the CDR3: TGTGCCAGCTCACCACAACAGGAGTCCACCGGGGAGCTGTTTTTT.